This TCR beta chain was retrieved from a study of T-cell memory formation after mild COVID-19. The CDR3 consists of 12 residues. The germline gives CDR1 MNHNS, CDR2 SASEGT. V dropped 4 bases and J dropped 3 bases, with 7 bases sitting between them. Each CDR3 protein gets one entry after TCRdb re-called the 5' RACE reads with MiXCR. The sample includes under 550,000 distinct CDR3 sequences, roughly 18% of them seen just once. Comment on this clonotype: Its antigen is currently unknown.

General study findings and limits: There was a balanced CD4/CD8 profile in clones contracting day 15 to 85, and later expanders leaned CD4+. Mostly located in CM and EM were contracting CD4+ clones, with contracting CD8+ clones located in EMRA.

The TCR sequence derives from a man younger than 30 who had mild COVID-19 (a few samples of this study predate the infection). Cell type and time point are not known. Sequenced sample: PBMCs or a T cell subset sorted from them (not recorded which). V usage is TRBV6-1 and J usage is TRBJ2-7; D unresolved. As DNA, the CDR3 is TGTGCCAGCAGTGGTGCAGGCTACGAGCAGTACTTC. This gives the protein CASSGAGYEQYF.